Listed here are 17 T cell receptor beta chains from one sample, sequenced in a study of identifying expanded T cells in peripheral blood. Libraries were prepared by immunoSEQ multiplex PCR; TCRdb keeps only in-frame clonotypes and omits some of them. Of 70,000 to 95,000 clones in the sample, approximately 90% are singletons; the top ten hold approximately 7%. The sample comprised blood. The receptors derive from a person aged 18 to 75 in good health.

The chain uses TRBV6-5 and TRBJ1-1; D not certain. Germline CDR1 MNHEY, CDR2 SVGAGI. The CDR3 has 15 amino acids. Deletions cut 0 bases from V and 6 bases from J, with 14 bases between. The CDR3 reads CASSYSRAGSPEAFF. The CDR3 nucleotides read TGTGCCAGCAGTTACTCGAGAGCAGGCAGTCCTGAAGCTTTCTTT.

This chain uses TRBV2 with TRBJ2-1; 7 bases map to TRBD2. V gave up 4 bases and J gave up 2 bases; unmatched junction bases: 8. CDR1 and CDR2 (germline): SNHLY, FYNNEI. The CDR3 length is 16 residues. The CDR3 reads CASSGTGLTTYNEQFF. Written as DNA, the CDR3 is TGTGCCAGCAGTGGAACGGGACTAACCACCTACAATGAGCAGTTCTTC.

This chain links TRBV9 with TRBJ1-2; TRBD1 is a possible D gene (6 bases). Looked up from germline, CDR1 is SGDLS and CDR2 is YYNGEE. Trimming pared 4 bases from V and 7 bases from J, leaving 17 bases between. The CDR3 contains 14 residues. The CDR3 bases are TGTGCCAGCAGCACTAAAACAGGGTCCTCTGGCTACACCTTC. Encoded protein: CASSTKTGSSGYTF.

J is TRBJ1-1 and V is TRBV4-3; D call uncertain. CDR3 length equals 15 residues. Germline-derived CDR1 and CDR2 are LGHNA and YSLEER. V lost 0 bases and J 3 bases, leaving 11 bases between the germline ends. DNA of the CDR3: TGCGCCAGCAGCCAAGATTGGTCTTTCTACACTGAAGCTTTCTTT. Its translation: CASSQDWSFYTEAFF.

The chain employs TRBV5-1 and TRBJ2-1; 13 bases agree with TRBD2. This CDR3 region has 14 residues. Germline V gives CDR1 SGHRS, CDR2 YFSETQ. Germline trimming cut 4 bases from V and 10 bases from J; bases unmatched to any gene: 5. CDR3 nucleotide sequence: TGCGCCAGCAGCCGGACTAGCGGGGGTGACGAGCAGTTCTTC. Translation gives CASSRTSGGDEQFF.

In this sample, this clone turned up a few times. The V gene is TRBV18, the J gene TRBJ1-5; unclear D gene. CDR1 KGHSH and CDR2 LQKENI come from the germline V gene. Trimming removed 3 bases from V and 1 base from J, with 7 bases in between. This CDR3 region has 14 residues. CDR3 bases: TGTGCCAGCTCACCCATCTCGAGCAATCAGCCCCAGCATTTT. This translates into CASSPISSNQPQHF.

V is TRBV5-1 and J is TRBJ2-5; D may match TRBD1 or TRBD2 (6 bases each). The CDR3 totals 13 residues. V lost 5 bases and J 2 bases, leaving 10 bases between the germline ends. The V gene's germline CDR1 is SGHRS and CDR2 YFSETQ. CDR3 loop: CASRRGEQETQYF. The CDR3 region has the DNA TGCGCCAGCAGGAGGGGGGAACAAGAGACCCAGTACTTC.

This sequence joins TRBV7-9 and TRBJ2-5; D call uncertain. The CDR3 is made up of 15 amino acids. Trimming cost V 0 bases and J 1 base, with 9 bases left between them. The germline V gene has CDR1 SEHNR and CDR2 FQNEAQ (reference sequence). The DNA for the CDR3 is TGTGCCAGCAGCTTAGCGCCGGCCTTCCAAGAGACCCAGTACTTC. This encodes CASSLAPAFQETQYF.

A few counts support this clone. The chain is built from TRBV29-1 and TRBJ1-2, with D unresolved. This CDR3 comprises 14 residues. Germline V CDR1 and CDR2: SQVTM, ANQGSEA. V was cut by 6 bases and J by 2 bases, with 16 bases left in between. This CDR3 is CSVKRNNINYGYTF. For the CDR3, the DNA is TGCAGCGTCAAACGGAACAACATAAACTATGGCTACACCTTC.

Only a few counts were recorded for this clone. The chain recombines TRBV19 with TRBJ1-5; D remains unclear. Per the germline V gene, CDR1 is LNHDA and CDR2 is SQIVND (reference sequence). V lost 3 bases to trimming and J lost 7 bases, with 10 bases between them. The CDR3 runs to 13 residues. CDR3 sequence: CASSMSDGQPQHF. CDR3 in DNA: TGTGCCAGTAGTATGTCGGATGGGCAGCCCCAGCATTTT.

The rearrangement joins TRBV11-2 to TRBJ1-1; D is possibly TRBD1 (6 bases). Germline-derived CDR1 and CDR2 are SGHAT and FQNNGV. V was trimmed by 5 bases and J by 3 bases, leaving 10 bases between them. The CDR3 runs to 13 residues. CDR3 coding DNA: TGTGCCAGCAGCAGAGGGGGGGACACTGAAGCTTTCTTT. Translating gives CASSRGGDTEAFF.

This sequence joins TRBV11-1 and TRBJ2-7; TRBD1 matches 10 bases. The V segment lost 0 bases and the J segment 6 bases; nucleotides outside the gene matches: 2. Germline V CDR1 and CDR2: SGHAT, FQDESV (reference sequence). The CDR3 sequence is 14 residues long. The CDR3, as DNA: TGTGCCAGCAGCTTAGCACGGGACAGGGGCGAGCAGTACTTC. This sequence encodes CASSLARDRGEQYF.

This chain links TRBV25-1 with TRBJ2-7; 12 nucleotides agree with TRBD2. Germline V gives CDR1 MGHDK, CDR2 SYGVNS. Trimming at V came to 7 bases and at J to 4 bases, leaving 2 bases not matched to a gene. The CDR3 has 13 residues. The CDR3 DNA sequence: TGTGCCAGCAAGACTAGCGGGAGTTACGAGCAGTACTTC. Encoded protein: CASKTSGSYEQYF.

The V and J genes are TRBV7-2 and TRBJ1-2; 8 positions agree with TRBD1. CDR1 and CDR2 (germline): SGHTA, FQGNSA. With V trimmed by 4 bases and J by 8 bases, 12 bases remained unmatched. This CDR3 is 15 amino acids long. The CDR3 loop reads CASSSNAGGAWGYTF. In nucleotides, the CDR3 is TGTGCCAGCAGCTCTAACGCAGGGGGCGCCTGGGGCTACACCTTC. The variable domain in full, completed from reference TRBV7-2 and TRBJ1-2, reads GAGVSQSPSNKVTEKGKDVELRCDPISGHTALYWYRQSLGQGLEFLIYFQGNSAPDKSGLPSDRFSAERTGGSVSTLTIQRTQQEDSAVYLCASSSNAGGAWGYTFGSGTRLTVV.

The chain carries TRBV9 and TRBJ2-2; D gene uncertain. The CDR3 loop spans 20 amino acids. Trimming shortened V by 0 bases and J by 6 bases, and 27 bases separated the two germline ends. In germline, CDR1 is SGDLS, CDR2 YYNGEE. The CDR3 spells CASSVDAGPSPVTLSGELFF. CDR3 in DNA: TGTGCCAGCAGCGTAGACGCCGGGCCGTCGCCCGTAACGCTATCCGGGGAGCTGTTTTTT.

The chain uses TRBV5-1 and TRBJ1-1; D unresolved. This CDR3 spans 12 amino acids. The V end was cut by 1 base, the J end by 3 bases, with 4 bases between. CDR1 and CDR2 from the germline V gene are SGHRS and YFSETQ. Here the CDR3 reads CASSLSDTEAFF. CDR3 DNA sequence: TGCGCCAGCAGCTTGAGTGACACTGAAGCTTTCTTT. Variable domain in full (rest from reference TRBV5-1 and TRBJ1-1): KAGVTQTPRYLIKTRGQQVTLSCSPISGHRSVSWYQQTPGQGLQFLFEYFSETQRNKGNFPGRFSGRQFSNSRSEMNVSTLELGDSALYLCASSLSDTEAFFGQGTRLTVV.

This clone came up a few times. The CDR3 nucleotides are TGTGCCAGCAGTGAAGGGTATCAGCCCCAGCATTTT. This translates into CASSEGYQPQHF. J is TRBJ1-5 and V is TRBV25-1, with no clear D. CDR1 is MGHDK, CDR2 SYGVNS, per germline. The CDR3 contains 12 residues. V dropped 2 bases and J dropped 5 bases, with 4 bases sitting between them.